This T cell receptor (beta chain) is from a study of blood T cell repertoires in COVID-19. Study in general: The samples span acute and convalescent COVID-19 from the United States, Italy and Spain. T cells, B-cell-depleted T cells, or PBMCs supplied cDNA or gDNA.

The CDR3 is 15 amino acids. From germline, CDR1 is LGHNA and CDR2 YNFKEQ. V lost 0 bases and J 6 bases, leaving 11 bases between the germline ends. Seattle researchers signed up patients amid active infection and tracked them longitudinally. Original processing methods: Estimation of nucleated cell counts was performed using reference gene primer amplification. TCRdb's table, derived via immunoSEQ multiplex PCR, lists solely in-frame clones and lacks some. V and J calls and clone size come straight from that table; D and trimming were deduced from the DNA. The sample includes approximately 96,000 clones, approximately 90% of them seen just once.

The receptor comes from a human donor with COVID-19, enrolled during active disease. The donor label of this sample is uncertain. The chain has TRBV4-2 and TRBJ2-2; D remains ambiguous. The source material was peripheral blood. The CDR3 DNA reads as TGTGCCAGCAGCCAAGAACTCTATGGTCCCGGGGAGCTGTTTTTT. Residues: CASSQELYGPGELFF.